This record concerns one T cell receptor (beta chain) sequence. Antigen specificity is unknown. The data were produced by immunoSEQ multiplex PCR, yet TCRdb's version contains in-frame clones alone and is incomplete. The table shows over 90,000 clones, with about 86% occurring only once. Germline V gene lookup returns CDR1 SGDLS and CDR2 YYNGEE. The V end was cut by 4 bases, the J end by 3 bases, with 10 bases between. The CDR3 totals 13 residues. The sample belongs to a study of T cell clones after liver transplantation. Findings and limits, study-wide: Low donor cell numbers restricted donor-reactive repertoire measurement in two subjects.

The TCR was taken from a human patient who received a liver transplant. The T cells may come from the graft donor. The rearrangement joins TRBV9 to TRBJ1-1; D unresolved. This sample comprised CD4+ T cells from blood, obtained 45 to 50 months after liver transplant. The CDR3 DNA follows: TGTGCCAGCAGCTCCAGTGGCCACACTGAAGCTTTCTTT. It yields the protein CASSSSGHTEAFF.